This T cell receptor beta chain derives from a study of T cells after yellow fever vaccination. CDR1 and CDR2 from the germline V gene are MNHEY and SVGEGT. This CDR3 has 15 residues. V was cut by 0 bases and J by 6 bases, with 12 bases left in between. This clonotype was observed at least ten times. From the 5' RACE reads, TCRdb called clonotypes with MiXCR, one entry per CDR3 protein. The table lists 110,000 to 150,000 distinct CDR3 sequences, about 6.9% of them singletons. This sequence joins TRBV6-2 or TRBV6-3 and TRBJ1-5; D is uncertain. The TCR originated in a man aged 25-45 years who received the YFV17D yellow fever vaccine. The sample here was CD4+ T cells sorted from PBMCs, taken 10 days after the yellow fever booster vaccination. The CDR3 DNA follows: TGTGCCAGCAGTTACTCGGCCATCGGTGCTCAGCCCCAGCATTTT. Translation: CASSYSAIGAQPQHF.